Shown below are 25 T cell receptor beta chains from a single sample sequenced in a study of technical replicates of blood from several donors. TCRdb's copy holds only in-frame clones and misses some; the assay was immunoSEQ multiplex PCR. The sample holds nearly 95,000 clones; 90% to 97% are singletons and the top ten take around 0.37%. Sequenced material: T cells isolated from PBMCs. Receptor source: a human donor in good health.

This clone was detected only once. V gene TRBV6-6 combines with J gene TRBJ2-5; possibly TRBD1 for D (6 bases). The CDR3 contains 12 residues. Germline V gene sequence: CDR1 MNHNY, CDR2 SVGAGI (reference sequence). Trimming removed 7 bases from V and 5 bases from J, with 11 bases in between. CDR3 region: CASTRGRETQYF. CDR3 nucleotides: TGTGCCAGCACCAGGGGTAGGGAGACCCAGTACTTC.

V usage is TRBV5-6 and J usage is TRBJ2-1; 8 nucleotides align to TRBD2. The CDR3 consists of 13 residues. Trimming removed 2 bases from V and 7 bases from J; junction bases left unmatched: 2. Germline CDR1 SGHDT, CDR2 YYEEEE. CDR3 bases: TGTGCCAGCAGCTTAGCGGGAGTAAATGAGCAGTTCTTC. This translates into CASSLAGVNEQFF.

The sample holds a few counts of this clone. The rearrangement joins TRBV5-6 to TRBJ2-1; the D is unclear. CDR1 is SGHDT and CDR2 is YYEEEE in the germline V gene. The CDR3 runs 16 residues. Trimming removed 2 bases from V and 1 base from J, with 13 bases in between. The DNA of the CDR3 is TGTGCCAGCAGCTTTGAACAGACAATTTCCTACAATGAGCAGTTCTTC. Its translation is CASSFEQTISYNEQFF.

The genes are TRBV15 and TRBJ2-5; no definite D call. The V and J ends lost 0 bases and 5 bases respectively, with 7 bases between them. Germline V gives CDR1 LNHNV, CDR2 YYDKDF (reference sequence). The CDR3 sequence is 13 residues long. The DNA of the CDR3 is TGTGCCACCAGCAGAGATCATTCCGAGACCCAGTACTTC. Translation gives CATSRDHSETQYF.

The chain has TRBV7-2 and TRBJ2-3; 7 positions match TRBD2. This CDR3 has 16 amino acids. The germline V gene encodes CDR1 SGHTA and CDR2 FQGNSA. With 1 base clipped from V and 2 bases from J, the junction kept 6 bases outside the gene matches. This CDR3 reads CASSLVLLAATDTQYF. The CDR3 DNA reads as TGTGCCAGCAGCTTAGTTCTCCTAGCGGCCACAGATACGCAGTATTTT.

The rearrangement links TRBV30 to TRBJ2-2, with D possibly matching TRBD1 (6 bases). The germline V gene encodes CDR1 GTSNPN and CDR2 SVGIG (reference sequence). Trimming pared 3 bases from V and 4 bases from J, leaving 15 bases between. This CDR3 comprises 15 residues. CDR3 amino acids: CAWRSTGLSTGELFF. For the CDR3, the DNA is TGTGCCTGGAGGTCCACAGGGTTGAGCACCGGGGAGCTGTTTTTT.

CDR3 coding DNA: TGTGCCAGCACCACCTTTCCCGTGACAGGGGTCAACGAGCAGTACTTC. Its translation is CASTTFPVTGVNEQYF. The chain has TRBV28 and TRBJ2-7, with 8 nucleotides matching TRBD1. The CDR3 is 16 amino acids. J lost 5 bases, V lost 7 bases, and 16 bases had no gene match. CDR1 and CDR2 (germline): MDHEN, SYDVKM.

This clone occurred once. V gene TRBV19 combines with J gene TRBJ2-5; 10 bases align to TRBD2. CDR3 length: 18 amino acids. The V and J ends lost 6 bases and 0 bases, in that order; junction bases with no gene match: 13. Germline CDR1 reads LNHDA; CDR2 reads SQIVND (reference sequence). CDR3 region: CASRGLAVELGYQETQYF. The CDR3, as DNA: TGTGCCAGTAGAGGACTAGCGGTTGAACTCGGGTACCAAGAGACCCAGTACTTC.

The chain uses TRBV7-2 and TRBJ2-7, with 11 bases identical to TRBD2. Germline V lookup: CDR1 SGHTA, CDR2 FQGNSA. The CDR3 extends over 15 amino acids. V trimming: 2 bases; J trimming: 1 base; junction bases outside the gene matches: 1. CDR3 DNA: TGTGCCAGCAGCTTAATAGCGGGAGGGTCCTACGAGCAGTACTTC. It translates to CASSLIAGGSYEQYF.

The CDR3 DNA follows: TGTGCCAGCAGGGGACTAGCGGGAGACAATGAGCAGTTCTTC. It is translated as CASRGLAGDNEQFF. The chain employs TRBV6-5 and TRBJ2-1, with TRBD2 matching 14 bases. V was clipped by 6 bases and J by 5 bases; unmatched bases: 0. Germline V gene sequence: CDR1 MNHEY, CDR2 SVGAGI. This CDR3 contains 14 residues.

The chain couples TRBV28 to TRBJ1-2; TRBD1 matches 11 bases. Trimming at V came to 2 bases and at J to 8 bases, leaving 16 bases not matched to a gene. The germline V gene has CDR1 MDHEN and CDR2 SYDVKM. There are 18 residues in the CDR3. CDR3: CASSLPGQGGSVVGGYTF. In DNA form, the CDR3 reads TGTGCCAGCAGTTTACCGGGACAGGGGGGGAGTGTCGTCGGCGGCTACACCTTC.

The chain has TRBV29-1 and TRBJ1-5, with a possible D match to TRBD1 (5 bases). Per the germline V gene, CDR1 is SQVTM and CDR2 is ANQGSEA. This CDR3 has 12 residues. The CDR3 sequence is CSAGSSNQPQHF. The CDR3 nucleotides read TGCAGTGCAGGGTCCAGCAATCAGCCCCAGCATTTT.

This chain uses TRBV4-1 with TRBJ2-7; the match to TRBD2 covers 12 bases. CDR1 is MGHRA and CDR2 is YSYEKL in the germline V gene. After removal of 4 bases from V and 2 bases from J, the junction contained 3 bases not matched to a gene. The CDR3 extends over 15 amino acids. CDR3 sequence reads: CASSLLAGGAYEQYF. CDR3 DNA: TGCGCCAGCAGCCTTCTAGCGGGAGGGGCCTACGAGCAGTACTTC.

This rearrangement joins TRBV27 to TRBJ2-5, with TRBD2 matching over 7 bases. Per germline, CDR1 MNHEY and CDR2 SMNVEV (reference sequence). With 7 bases clipped from V and 4 bases from J, the junction kept 9 bases outside the gene matches. The CDR3 is 14 residues long. The CDR3 loop is CASKSGRARETQYF. For the CDR3, the DNA is TGTGCCAGCAAATCAGGGAGGGCTCGAGAGACCCAGTACTTC.

Here the CDR3 reads CASSIDYIGPVAKNIQYF. The DNA for the CDR3 is TGTGCCAGTAGTATCGACTATATAGGACCGGTAGCCAAAAACATTCAGTACTTC. The chain uses TRBV19 and TRBJ2-4; a possible D gene is TRBD2 (5 bases). The germline V and J ends were trimmed by 3 bases and 0 bases, with 18 bases remaining between them. The CDR3 length is 18 residues. CDR1 and CDR2 from the germline V gene are LNHDA and SQIVND (reference sequence).

This chain uses TRBV6-5 with TRBJ2-3; possible D gene TRBD2, 6 bases. V lost 0 bases and J lost 0, with 10 bases in between. The CDR3 consists of 16 residues. The germline gives CDR1 MNHEY, CDR2 SVGAGI. The CDR3 bases are TGTGCCAGCAGTTACTCGGCGGGGCGAAGCACAGATACGCAGTATTTT. Its protein product is CASSYSAGRSTDTQYF.

The chain recombines TRBV5-1 with TRBJ1-4; 8 bases fit TRBD1. CDR3 size: 15 residues. V lost 4 bases, J lost 0 bases, and 2 bases stayed unmatched. Germline lookup yields CDR1 SGHRS and CDR2 YFSETQ. The CDR3 region has the DNA TGCGCCAGCAGCGAGGACAGGGCAACTAATGAAAAACTGTTTTTT. It is translated as CASSEDRATNEKLFF.

This clone was seen just once. The chain has TRBV6-5 and TRBJ2-7; D perhaps matches TRBD2 (6 bases). The CDR3 extends over 12 amino acids. Looked up from germline, CDR1 is MNHEY and CDR2 is SVGAGI. V was trimmed by 7 bases and J by 0 bases, leaving 7 bases between them. CDR3 in amino acids: CASTGSSYEQYF. The CDR3 coding sequence is TGTGCCAGCACCGGGAGCTCCTACGAGCAGTACTTC.

J is TRBJ1-5 and V is TRBV15; TRBD1 aligns across 8 bases. There are 15 residues in the CDR3. Germline V CDR1 and CDR2: LNHNV, YYDKDF (reference sequence). Trimming took 3 bases from V and 3 from J; bases not matched to a gene: 4. CDR3 amino acids: CATSRTGAYNQPQHF. DNA for the CDR3: TGTGCCACCAGCAGGACAGGGGCCTACAATCAGCCCCAGCATTTT.

This chain joins TRBV4-2 and TRBJ2-1; D is unresolved. V lost 3 bases to trimming and J lost 8 bases, with 20 bases between them. Germline-derived CDR1 and CDR2 are LGHNA and YNFKEQ. The CDR3 length is 16 residues. The CDR3, as DNA: TGTGCCAGCAGCCAGCTTCTCGTCGAGGAGCGACATGAGCAGTTCTTC. It encodes CASSQLLVEERHEQFF.

The CDR3 protein is CASSLSVRELINEQFF. The DNA for the CDR3 is TGTGCCAGCAGTTTATCGGTACGGGAGCTTATCAATGAGCAGTTCTTC. The gene calls are TRBV27 and TRBJ2-1, with D possibly being TRBD2 (6 bases). This CDR3 has 16 amino acids. Trimming took off 0 bases at V and 6 bases at J, with 15 bases between the two ends. Germline assignment: CDR1 MNHEY and CDR2 SMNVEV (reference sequence).

The chain joins TRBV27 to TRBJ2-1, with TRBD2 as a possible D gene (6 bases). Per germline, CDR1 MNHEY and CDR2 SMNVEV (reference sequence). This CDR3 is built from 16 residues. V dropped 0 bases and J dropped 3 bases, with 12 bases sitting between them. CDR3 loop: CASSLSRGGLYNEQFF. Here the CDR3 DNA reads TGTGCCAGCAGTTTATCGAGGGGAGGACTCTACAATGAGCAGTTCTTC.

The chain recombines TRBV25-1 with TRBJ1-3; D is ambiguous. V lost 7 bases to trimming and J lost 0 bases, with 4 bases between them. Germline V gene sequence: CDR1 MGHDK, CDR2 SYGVNS. The CDR3 has 12 amino acids. The CDR3 protein is CASTDSGNTIYF. In DNA form, the CDR3 reads TGTGCCAGCACAGACTCTGGAAACACCATATATTTT.

This clone is medium-sized. J is TRBJ1-1 and V is TRBV20-1, with unresolved D. This CDR3 spans 11 amino acids. V was pared by 6 bases and J by 4 bases, with 9 bases between. From germline, CDR1 is DFQATT and CDR2 SNEGSKA (reference sequence). CDR3 nucleotides: TGCAGTGCAACGGAGTTCACTGAAGCTTTCTTT. Translated, it gives CSATEFTEAFF.

The rearrangement joins TRBV27 to TRBJ2-1; D possibly corresponds to TRBD2 (6 bases). Germline V CDR1 and CDR2: MNHEY, SMNVEV (reference sequence). The CDR3 spans 12 residues. Trimming took 4 bases from V and 6 from J, leaving 7 bases between them. The CDR3 region is CASSYGGNEQFF. The CDR3 region has the DNA TGTGCCAGCAGTTACGGGGGCAATGAGCAGTTCTTC.